Below, 24 T cell receptor beta chains from the same sample are listed, as sequenced in a study of regulatory T cells in long-lasting Graves disease (dated by TCRdb to the early 2020s). This specimen's time point label, per the study, means: persistent/refractory GD, antithyroid drugs over 5 years with positive TRAb. For both TCR sequencing and RNA sequencing, RNA was extracted from PBMCs using TRIzol. The library was produced with multiplex PCR. This sample was sequenced with an Illumina HiSeq 4000. To build TCR beta libraries, CDR3 regions were amplified by Arm-PCR using iRepertoire HTBI primers. Through fastp at Q25 and MiXCR, TCRdb rebuilt clones from the public reads, retaining in-frame beta chains. Each CDR3 protein gets just one entry, which takes the most common genes and DNA from the rows behind it. For this sample the table gives roughly 450,000 distinct CDR3 sequences, of which around a fifth were detected only once. Over 10% of the sample lies in the top ten.

Sequencing used peripheral blood mononuclear cells (PBMCs), obtained when the disease was refractory, from a patient treated with antithyroid drugs. The source is a female donor with Graves disease.

The chain joins TRBV7-2 to TRBJ2-7; 8 bases map to TRBD2. Germline loops: CDR1 SGHTA, CDR2 FQGNSA. This CDR3 spans 15 amino acids. V lost 5 bases, J lost 7 bases, and 13 bases stayed unmatched. The CDR3 loop is CASSPADGSGSEQYF. CDR3 nucleotide sequence: TGTGCCAGCAGCCCCGCGGATGGGAGCGGGAGTGAGCAGTACTTC.

This clonotype was observed many times. The genes are TRBV28 and TRBJ1-5; 7 nucleotides align to TRBD1. V lost 4 bases and J lost 0; bases outside the gene matches: 12. CDR3 size: 18 residues. Germline V gene lookup returns CDR1 MDHEN and CDR2 SYDVKM. For the CDR3, the DNA is TGTGCCAGCAGTTCTAAACAGGGGTTTTTAAGTAGCAATCAGCCCCAGCATTTT. This gives the protein CASSSKQGFLSSNQPQHF.

This clonotype was seen only a few times. This sequence joins TRBV10-3 and TRBJ2-4; no firm D call. Per germline, CDR1 ENHRY and CDR2 SYGVKD. V shed 6 bases and J shed 0 bases, with 15 bases lying between them. The CDR3 spans 16 residues. The CDR3 bases are TGTGCCATCAGCCAACAAACTGTTCTAGCCAAAAACATTCAGTACTTC. Protein product: CAISQQTVLAKNIQYF.

This clonotype was found many times. V gene TRBV7-6 combines with J gene TRBJ2-7; TRBD2 agrees at 7 bases. Germline V CDR1 and CDR2: SGHVS, FNYEAQ. V lost 5 bases to trimming and J lost 2 bases; unmatched junction nucleotides: 6. The CDR3 has 14 residues. CDR3 bases: TGTGCCAGCAGCCACATGACTAGCACCTACGAGCAGTACTTC. It translates to CASSHMTSTYEQYF.

The chain is built from TRBV11-3 and TRBJ1-3; D is undetermined. V was trimmed by 4 bases and J by 0 bases, leaving 10 bases between them. Germline-derived CDR1 and CDR2 are SGHNT and YENEEA. CDR3 size: 15 residues. The DNA for the CDR3 is TGTGCCAGCAGCTCTTGGGAGAGCTCTGGAAACACCATATATTTT. Amino acids: CASSSWESSGNTIYF.

This chain links TRBV2 with TRBJ1-3; D unclear. CDR1 is SNHLY and CDR2 is FYNNEI in the germline V gene. The CDR3 consists of 16 residues. V was pared by 2 bases and J by 0 bases, with 11 bases between. The CDR3 here is CASSELWRLSGNTIYF. The CDR3 nucleotides are TGTGCCAGCAGTGAACTATGGCGCCTCTCTGGAAACACCATATATTTT.

This clonotype was observed a few times. The chain carries TRBV20-1 and TRBJ2-2; 11 positions agree with TRBD2. CDR3 length: 15 amino acids. CDR1 is DFQATT and CDR2 is SNEGSKA in the germline V gene (reference sequence). V was pared by 1 base and J by 3 bases, with 1 base of the junction left unmatched. The CDR3 reads CSARVAGGDTGELFF. CDR3 in DNA: TGCAGTGCTAGAGTAGCGGGAGGGGACACCGGGGAGCTGTTTTTT.

The V and J genes are TRBV20-1 and TRBJ2-1, with D tentatively TRBD2 (5 bases). CDR1 is DFQATT, CDR2 SNEGSKA, per germline (reference sequence). The CDR3 loop spans 12 amino acids. V was shortened by 1 base and J by 7 bases, with 8 bases between the two germline ends. CDR3 sequence (DNA): TGCAGTGCTAGAGGTAGGAGGAATGAGCAGTTCTTC. Its protein is CSARGRRNEQFF.

J is TRBJ2-1 and V is TRBV13, with unresolved D. Trimming shortened V by 0 bases and J by 8 bases, and 8 bases separated the two germline ends. CDR3 size: 13 residues. Germline assignment: CDR1 PRHDT and CDR2 FYEKMQ (reference sequence). The CDR3 protein is CASSLGDIDEQFF. DNA for the CDR3: TGTGCCAGCAGCTTAGGGGATATCGATGAGCAGTTCTTC.

This clonotype was recorded many times. The genes are TRBV15 and TRBJ2-7; 7 bases fit TRBD2. The CDR3 covers 13 residues. Trimming cost V 4 bases and J 11 bases; bases outside gene matches: 11. Per the germline V gene, CDR1 is LNHNV and CDR2 is YYDKDF (reference sequence). The chain's CDR3 is CATSTWGGDYEYF. The CDR3, as DNA: TGTGCCACCAGCACCTGGGGCGGGGACTACGAGTACTTC.

At least ten counts were recorded for this clonotype. The rearrangement joins TRBV6-2 or TRBV6-3 to TRBJ1-6; maybe TRBD1 (5 bases). The V gene's germline CDR1 is MNHEY and CDR2 SVGEGT. Trimming stripped 2 bases from V and 6 bases from J, with 17 bases between. The CDR3 extends over 17 amino acids. For the CDR3, the DNA is TGTGCCAGCAGTTACCTGGGGGGAGGAAGGCTTAATTCACCCCTCCACTTT. Its translation: CASSYLGGGRLNSPLHF.

The sample holds a few counts of this clonotype. V and J are TRBV13 and TRBJ1-6; 10 nucleotides align to TRBD1. This CDR3 region has 16 residues. Germline CDR1 and CDR2: PRHDT and FYEKMQ (reference sequence). V lost 4 bases and J lost 8; bases outside the gene matches: 8. CDR3: CASSSRADRGDSPLHF. CDR3 nucleotide sequence: TGTGCCAGCAGCTCCCGGGCGGACAGGGGGGATTCACCCCTCCACTTT.

This clonotype has a count of ten or more. The chain combines TRBV2 with TRBJ2-5, with 7 positions matching TRBD2. This CDR3 has 16 amino acids. The germline CDR1 and CDR2 sequences are SNHLY and FYNNEI. V was clipped by 3 bases and J by 5 bases; unmatched bases: 12. CDR3 DNA sequence: TGTGCCAGCAGTGATGGGGCTAGCGGATCGATGGAGACCCAGTACTTC. This sequence encodes CASSDGASGSMETQYF. Based on the CDR3 plus reference TRBV2 and TRBJ2-5, the full variable domain is EPEVTQTPSHQVTQMGQEVILRCVPISNHLYFYWYRQILGQKVEFLVSFYNNEISEKSEIFDDQFSVERPDGSNFTLKIRSTKLEDSAMYFCASSDGASGSMETQYFGPGTRLLVL.

This clonotype was observed at least ten times. The J gene is TRBJ1-6, the V gene TRBV28; D ambiguous. Trimming left V 3 bases short and J 4 bases short, with 16 bases between. CDR1 and CDR2 from the germline V gene are MDHEN and SYDVKM. This CDR3 has 17 amino acids. The CDR3 sequence: CASSFGIVVGYNSPLHF. CDR3 in DNA: TGTGCCAGCAGTTTCGGGATCGTTGTGGGGTATAATTCACCCCTCCACTTT.

This clonotype came up many times. The rearrangement uses TRBV28 and TRBJ2-4; either TRBD1 or TRBD2 may fit D (5 bases each). V was trimmed by 7 bases and J by 6 bases, leaving 22 bases between them. Germline V lookup: CDR1 MDHEN, CDR2 SYDVKM. The CDR3 is 16 residues long. The CDR3 bases are TGTGCCAGCACCCCTGTGGGACCCGTTCTCTCAAACATTCAGTACTTC. It yields the protein CASTPVGPVLSNIQYF.

Only a few counts were recorded for this clonotype. The rearrangement joins TRBV7-9 to TRBJ1-2; D is uncertain. Germline loops: CDR1 SEHNR, CDR2 FQNEAQ (reference sequence). The germline V and J ends were trimmed by 3 bases and 7 bases, with 12 bases remaining between them. The CDR3 is 13 amino acids. The CDR3 here is CASSFGETGGYTF. For the CDR3, the DNA is TGTGCCAGCAGCTTCGGGGAGACGGGTGGCTACACCTTC.

This clonotype appeared many times. J is TRBJ1-5 and V is TRBV27; 10 bases are shared with TRBD1. V gave up 5 bases and J gave up 4 bases; unmatched junction bases: 5. The CDR3 covers 15 residues. Germline lookup yields CDR1 MNHEY and CDR2 SMNVEV (reference sequence). The CDR3 sequence: CASSIGTGDNQPQHF. CDR3 bases: TGTGCCAGCAGTATCGGGACAGGGGATAATCAGCCCCAGCATTTT.

This clonotype was counted many times. The chain is built from TRBV6-1 and TRBJ2-5; a weak D match, TRBD1 (5 bases). Germline loops: CDR1 MNHNS, CDR2 SASEGT. Trimming removed 10 bases at V and 3 bases at J, with 15 bases between. The CDR3 length is 13 residues. The CDR3: CAIQSTREETQYF. The CDR3 DNA reads as TGTGCCATCCAGTCCACCAGGGAAGAGACCCAGTACTTC.

This rearrangement joins TRBV29-1 to TRBJ2-7; perhaps TRBD1 as D (6 bases). Germline V CDR1 and CDR2: SQVTM, ANQGSEA. This CDR3 region has 11 residues. V lost 4 bases, J lost 5 bases, and 9 bases lay in between. The DNA of the CDR3 is TGCAGCGTTGGGCAGGGGAACGAGCAGTACTTC. As protein: CSVGQGNEQYF.

Written as DNA, the CDR3 is TGCAGTGCTAGAAGGGAGGGGCTTGGAGAAAAACTGTTTTTT. The encoded protein is CSARREGLGEKLFF. This chain uses TRBV20-1 with TRBJ1-4, with D possibly TRBD1 on 5 matching bases. The germline V and J ends were trimmed by 2 bases and 8 bases, with 15 bases remaining between them. CDR3 size: 14 residues. CDR1 is DFQATT and CDR2 is SNEGSKA in the germline V gene (reference sequence).

The chain combines TRBV11-2 with TRBJ2-2; 11 nucleotides agree with TRBD2. Germline trimming cut 8 bases from V and 0 bases from J; bases unmatched to any gene: 5. The CDR3 has 16 residues. CDR1 SGHAT and CDR2 FQNNGV come from the germline V gene. The CDR3 nucleotides read TGTGCCAGCCATAAGACTAGCGGGGCGAACACCGGGGAGCTGTTTTTT. This encodes CASHKTSGANTGELFF.

The chain uses TRBV20-1 and TRBJ1-5; unclear D gene. The CDR3 spans 14 residues. Germline V gene sequence: CDR1 DFQATT, CDR2 SNEGSKA (reference sequence). Trimming shortened V by 2 bases and J by 2 bases, and 10 bases separated the two germline ends. The CDR3 protein is CSARKAGGNQPQHF. CDR3 sequence (DNA): TGCAGTGCTAGAAAGGCTGGGGGCAATCAGCCCCAGCATTTT.

This clonotype was counted a few times. V and J are TRBV6-1 and TRBJ1-3; D is undetermined. V lost 7 bases to trimming and J lost 0 bases, with 7 bases between them. This CDR3 is built from 13 residues. CDR1 MNHNS and CDR2 SASEGT come from the germline V gene. CDR3 sequence reads: CASIQPSGNTIYF. In DNA form, the CDR3 reads TGTGCCAGCATCCAACCCTCTGGAAACACCATATATTTT.

At least ten counts were recorded for this clonotype. The chain employs TRBV27 and TRBJ1-2; D gene ambiguous. CDR1 and CDR2 (germline): MNHEY, SMNVEV (reference sequence). This CDR3 contains 15 residues. Trimming removed 3 bases from V and 3 bases from J, with 14 bases in between. CDR3 DNA sequence: TGTGCCAGCAGTTTCTCAGTCCGGGCCGACTATGGCTACACCTTC. It specifies CASSFSVRADYGYTF.